The 22 T cell receptor beta chains below were found in one sample sequenced in a study of OX40 agonist ivuxolimab in advanced cancers. Clones were sequenced by immunoSEQ multiplex PCR, and TCRdb holds only the in-frame ones, with some missing. The table includes more than 50,000 clones, roughly 81% detected once. The specimen was CD4+ or CD8+ T cells sorted from blood, collected in a trial of the OX40 agonist ivuxolimab. The source of these receptors is an adult with an advanced solid tumor such as melanoma, head and neck, liver or kidney cancer.

The V call is TRBV6-5, the J call TRBJ2-7; 7 bases align to TRBD2. V lost 0 bases, J lost 7 bases, and 9 bases stayed unmatched. Per the germline V gene, CDR1 is MNHEY and CDR2 is SVGAGI. CDR3 length: 15 residues. The chain's CDR3 is CASSYSAGDGGEQYF. The DNA of the CDR3 is TGTGCCAGCAGTTACTCGGCGGGGGACGGCGGGGAGCAGTACTTC.

V is TRBV15 and J is TRBJ1-4; D gene ambiguous. Germline loops: CDR1 LNHNV, CDR2 YYDKDF (reference sequence). This CDR3 spans 14 amino acids. Between the trimmed V and J ends, which lost 3 bases and 8 bases, there was a span of 13 bases. In DNA, the CDR3 is TGTGCCACCAGCAGTTGGCCCTCGGAGGAAAAACTGTTTTTT. Its protein product is CATSSWPSEEKLFF.

The V call is TRBV27, the J call TRBJ1-1; D not resolved. This CDR3 spans 13 amino acids. Germline lookup yields CDR1 MNHEY and CDR2 SMNVEV (reference sequence). V was cut by 8 bases and J by 1 base, with 11 bases left in between. The CDR3 here is CASFESPNTEAFF. CDR3 in DNA: TGTGCCAGCTTTGAGTCGCCGAACACTGAAGCTTTCTTT.

The rearrangement uses TRBV11-2 and TRBJ2-1, with a tentative D call TRBD2 (5 bases). In germline, CDR1 is SGHAT, CDR2 FQNNGV. V gave up 8 bases and J gave up 0 bases, with 11 bases separating them. CDR3 size: 14 residues. In nucleotides, the CDR3 is TGTGCCAGCGGTTCTAGCAGCTCCTACAATGAGCAGTTCTTC. Amino acid sequence: CASGSSSSYNEQFF.

The V gene is TRBV6-1, the J gene TRBJ2-7; 9 bases are a match to TRBD2. With 5 bases clipped from V and 7 bases from J, the junction kept 12 bases outside the gene matches. CDR3 length: 15 residues. In germline, CDR1 is MNHNS, CDR2 SASEGT. CDR3: CASSRLIAGAGEQYF. Written as DNA, the CDR3 is TGTGCCAGCAGTAGATTAATAGCGGGAGCGGGTGAGCAGTACTTC.

J is TRBJ1-6 and V is TRBV19; maybe TRBD1 (5 bases). Germline CDR1 reads LNHDA; CDR2 reads SQIVND (reference sequence). This CDR3 comprises 15 residues. The V end lost 5 bases, the J end lost 6 bases, and 14 bases lay between the germline ends. The CDR3 spells CASSVPGLSNSPLHF. The CDR3 nucleotides are TGTGCCAGTAGTGTGCCGGGACTAAGTAATTCACCCCTCCACTTT.

The chain has TRBV7-3 and TRBJ2-2, with unresolved D. V lost 1 base and J 0 bases, leaving 6 bases between the germline ends. The length of the CDR3 is 15 residues. The germline V gene has CDR1 SGHTA and CDR2 FQGTGA. In DNA form, the CDR3 reads TGTGCCAGCAGCTTAAGTCCCTCGAACACCGGGGAGCTGTTTTTT. Residues: CASSLSPSNTGELFF.

The rearrangement uses TRBV10-1 and TRBJ1-1; D is unclear. Germline CDR1 and CDR2: WNHNN and SYGVQD (reference sequence). This CDR3 is 13 amino acids long. V was cut by 0 bases and J by 1 base, with 3 bases left in between. This CDR3 reads CASSESGNTEAFF. Written as DNA, the CDR3 is TGCGCCAGCAGTGAGTCGGGGAACACTGAAGCTTTCTTT.

The rearrangement links TRBV5-1 to TRBJ2-2; TRBD2 might be the D (6 bases). Per the germline V gene, CDR1 is SGHRS and CDR2 is YFSETQ. Deletions cut 4 bases from V and 5 bases from J, with 15 bases between. The CDR3 has 15 residues. The chain's CDR3 is CASSPGTFITGELFF. CDR3 DNA: TGCGCCAGCAGCCCCGGGACTTTCATTACCGGGGAGCTGTTTTTT.

The genes are TRBV20-1 and TRBJ2-3; no clear D. Per germline, CDR1 DFQATT and CDR2 SNEGSKA (reference sequence). CDR3 length equals 10 residues. The V end was cut by 4 bases, the J end by 5 bases, with 4 bases between. CDR3 protein: CSAKRDTQYF. DNA of the CDR3: TGCAGTGCTAAGAGAGATACGCAGTATTTT.

This chain joins TRBV6-1 and TRBJ1-5; 7 positions match TRBD1. The CDR3 length is 16 residues. J lost 4 bases, V lost 1 base, and 7 bases had no gene match. Germline V lookup: CDR1 MNHNS, CDR2 SASEGT. The CDR3 coding sequence is TGTGCCAGCAGTGAAGACCCGGGACAGAAAAATCAGCCCCAGCATTTT. Translating it yields CASSEDPGQKNQPQHF.

V usage is TRBV30 and J usage is TRBJ2-7; 8 nucleotides match TRBD2. Germline CDR1 reads GTSNPN; CDR2 reads SVGIG (reference sequence). The CDR3 loop spans 10 amino acids. J was trimmed by 6 bases and V by 8 bases; bases with no gene match: 3. Here the CDR3 DNA reads TGTGCCGGGGGACTAGGCGAGCAGTACTTC. It codes for CAGGLGEQYF.

This clone was counted a few times. V usage is TRBV19 and J usage is TRBJ2-5; 11 bases agree with TRBD2. Trimming removed 5 bases from V and 4 bases from J; junction bases left unmatched: 6. The CDR3 consists of 15 residues. Germline lookup yields CDR1 LNHDA and CDR2 SQIVND (reference sequence). CDR3 in amino acids: CASSQLAGDVETQYF. The CDR3, as DNA: TGTGCCAGTAGTCAACTAGCGGGAGACGTAGAGACCCAGTACTTC. The whole variable domain, remainder taken from reference TRBV19 and TRBJ2-5, is DGGITQSPKYLFRKEGQNVTLSCEQNLNHDAMYWYRQDPGQGLRLIYYSQIVNDFQKGDIAEGYSVSREKKESFPLTVTSAQKNPTAFYLCASSQLAGDVETQYFGPGTRLLVL.

This chain links TRBV10-3 with TRBJ2-1; TRBD2 matches at 10 bases. Germline trimming cut 4 bases from V and 9 bases from J; bases unmatched to any gene: 15. Looked up from germline, CDR1 is ENHRY and CDR2 is SYGVKD. The CDR3 loop spans 17 amino acids. CDR3 in amino acids: CAISGRLAGDGILEQFF. The CDR3 nucleotides read TGTGCCATCAGTGGGAGGCTAGCGGGAGACGGGATCCTTGAGCAGTTCTTC.

The rearrangement joins TRBV14 to TRBJ2-3; 9 bases fit TRBD1. This CDR3 comprises 14 residues. Germline V gene lookup returns CDR1 SGHDN and CDR2 FVKESK. With 1 base clipped from V and 7 bases from J, the junction kept 3 bases outside the gene matches. The CDR3 DNA reads as TGTGCCAGCAGCCAAGGACAGGGGGGATATACGCAGTATTTT. Protein: CASSQGQGGYTQYF.

This clone was seen a handful of times. The gene calls are TRBV7-3 and TRBJ2-3; 9 bases match TRBD1. The V gene end was trimmed by 2 bases and the J gene end by 6 bases; junction bases not matched to a gene: 6. Germline V CDR1 and CDR2: SGHTA, FQGTGA. This CDR3 spans 15 amino acids. The CDR3: CASSLDRGFDDTQYF. DNA for the CDR3: TGTGCCAGCAGCTTAGACAGGGGGTTCGATGATACGCAGTATTTT.

This clone was observed a single time. This chain connects TRBV5-1 to TRBJ2-5; D perhaps matches TRBD2 (5 bases). The assigned J gene may be wrong: the sequence end matches TRBJ2-7 better. The germline V gene encodes CDR1 SGHRS and CDR2 YFSETQ. This CDR3 spans 15 amino acids. The DNA for the CDR3 is TGCGCCAGCAGCGCCCGGACTGACTCGGACTACGAGCAGTACTTC. It encodes CASSARTDSDYEQYF.

The chain carries TRBV11-2 and TRBJ1-3; no definite D call. The CDR3 totals 13 residues. Germline lookup yields CDR1 SGHAT and CDR2 FQNNGV. V dropped 0 bases and J dropped 8 bases, with 8 bases sitting between them. The CDR3 DNA reads TGTGCCAGCAGCTTAGAGCGGGCGGACACCATATATTTT. This encodes CASSLERADTIYF. The complete variable domain, with remaining parts taken from reference TRBV11-2 and TRBJ1-3, reads EAGVAQSPRYKIIEKRQSVAFWCNPISGHATLYWYQQILGQGPKLLIQFQNNGVVDDSQLPKDRFSAERLKGVDSTLKIQPAKLEDSAVYLCASSLERADTIYFGEGSWLTVV.

This clone came up a few times. The V gene is TRBV5-1, the J gene TRBJ2-1, with TRBD2 matching over 12 bases. The CDR3 has 19 amino acids. The germline V gene encodes CDR1 SGHRS and CDR2 YFSETQ. V lost 3 bases, J lost 5 bases, and 15 bases stayed unmatched. In DNA form, the CDR3 reads TGCGCCAGCAGCTCCCCGGCTAGCGGGAGGGTGCTTGGCCACAATGAGCAGTTCTTC. It translates to CASSSPASGRVLGHNEQFF.

This clone came up a few times. The V gene is TRBV7-9, the J gene TRBJ2-2; D is possibly TRBD2 (5 bases). The V end was cut by 5 bases, the J end by 5 bases, with 15 bases between. CDR3 length: 15 residues. The germline CDR1 and CDR2 sequences are SEHNR and FQNEAQ (reference sequence). The CDR3 protein is CASSPPNPGTGELFF. As DNA, the CDR3 is TGTGCCAGCAGCCCGCCAAACCCGGGGACCGGGGAGCTGTTTTTT. The full variable domain, with the rest looked up from reference TRBV7-9 and TRBJ2-2, is DTGVSQNPRHKITKRGQNVTFRCDPISEHNRLYWYRQTLGQGPEFLTYFQNEAQLEKSRLLSDRFSAERPKGSFSTLEIQRTEQGDSAMYLCASSPPNPGTGELFFGEGSRLTVL.

V is TRBV4-2 and J is TRBJ2-6; 8 nucleotides align to TRBD1. Losses at the gene ends were 3 bases for V and 4 bases for J; bases not matched to a gene: 2. This CDR3 comprises 15 residues. Germline CDR1 LGHNA, CDR2 YNFKEQ. The CDR3 bases are TGTGCCAGCAGCCACGGACAGGGAGGGGCCAACGTCCTGACTTTC. This encodes CASSHGQGGANVLTF.

This clone was detected a few times. The chain combines TRBV5-1 with TRBJ1-3, with D possibly TRBD1 on 5 matching bases. The V end was cut by 3 bases, the J end by 4 bases, with 8 bases between. This CDR3 comprises 13 residues. Germline assignment: CDR1 SGHRS and CDR2 YFSETQ. CDR3 bases: TGCGCCAGCAGCTCGGGGCCCGGAAACACCATATATTTT. Amino acids: CASSSGPGNTIYF.